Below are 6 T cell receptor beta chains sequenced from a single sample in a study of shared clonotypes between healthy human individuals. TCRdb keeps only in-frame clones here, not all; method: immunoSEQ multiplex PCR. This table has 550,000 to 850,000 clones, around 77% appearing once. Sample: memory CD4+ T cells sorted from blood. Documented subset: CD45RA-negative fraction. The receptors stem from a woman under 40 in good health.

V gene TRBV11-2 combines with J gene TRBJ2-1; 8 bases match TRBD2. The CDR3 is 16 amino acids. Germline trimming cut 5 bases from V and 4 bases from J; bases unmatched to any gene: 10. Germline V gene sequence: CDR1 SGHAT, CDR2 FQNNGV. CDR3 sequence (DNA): TGTGCCAGCAGCACCGGGGGGGGTGGAGGTTACAATGAGCAGTTCTTC. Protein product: CASSTGGGGGYNEQFF.

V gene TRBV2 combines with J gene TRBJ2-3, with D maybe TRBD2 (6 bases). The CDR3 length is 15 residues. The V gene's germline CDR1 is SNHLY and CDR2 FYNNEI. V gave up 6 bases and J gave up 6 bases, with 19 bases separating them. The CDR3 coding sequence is TGTGCCAGCAGCTCAAACGGGGACTCGAGCGATACGCAGTATTTT. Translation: CASSSNGDSSDTQYF.

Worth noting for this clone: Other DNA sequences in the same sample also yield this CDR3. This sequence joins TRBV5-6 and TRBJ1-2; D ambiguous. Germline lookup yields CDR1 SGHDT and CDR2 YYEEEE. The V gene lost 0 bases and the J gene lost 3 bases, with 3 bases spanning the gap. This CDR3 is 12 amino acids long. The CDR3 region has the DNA TGTGCCAGCAGCTTGGCAGACTATGGCTACACCTTC. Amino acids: CASSLADYGYTF.

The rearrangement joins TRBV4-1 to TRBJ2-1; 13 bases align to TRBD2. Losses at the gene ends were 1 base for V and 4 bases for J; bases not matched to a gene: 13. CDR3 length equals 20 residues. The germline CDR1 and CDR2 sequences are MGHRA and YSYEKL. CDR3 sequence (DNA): TGCGCCAGCAGCCAAGCGTCCGGGACTAGCGGGAAGGGGGGGTACAATGAGCAGTTCTTC. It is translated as CASSQASGTSGKGGYNEQFF.

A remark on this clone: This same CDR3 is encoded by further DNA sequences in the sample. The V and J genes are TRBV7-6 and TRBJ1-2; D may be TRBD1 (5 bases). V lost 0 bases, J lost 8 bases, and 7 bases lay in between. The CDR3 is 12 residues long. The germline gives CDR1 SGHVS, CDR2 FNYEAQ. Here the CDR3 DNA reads TGTGCCAGCAGCTTAGCTGGGGACGGCTACACCTTC. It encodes CASSLAGDGYTF.

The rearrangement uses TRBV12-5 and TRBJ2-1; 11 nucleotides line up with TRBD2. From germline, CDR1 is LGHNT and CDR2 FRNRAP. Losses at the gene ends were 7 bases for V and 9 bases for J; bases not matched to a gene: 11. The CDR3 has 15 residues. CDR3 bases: TGTGCTAGTGCCATGGGGCTAGCGGGAGGTGGTGAGCAGTTCTTC. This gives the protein CASAMGLAGGGEQFF. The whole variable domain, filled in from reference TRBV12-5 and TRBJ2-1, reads DARVTQTPRHKVTEMGQEVTMRCQPILGHNTVFWYRQTMMQGLELLAYFRNRAPLDDSGMPKDRFSAEMPDATLATLKIQPSEPRDSAVYFCASAMGLAGGGEQFFGPGTRLTVL.